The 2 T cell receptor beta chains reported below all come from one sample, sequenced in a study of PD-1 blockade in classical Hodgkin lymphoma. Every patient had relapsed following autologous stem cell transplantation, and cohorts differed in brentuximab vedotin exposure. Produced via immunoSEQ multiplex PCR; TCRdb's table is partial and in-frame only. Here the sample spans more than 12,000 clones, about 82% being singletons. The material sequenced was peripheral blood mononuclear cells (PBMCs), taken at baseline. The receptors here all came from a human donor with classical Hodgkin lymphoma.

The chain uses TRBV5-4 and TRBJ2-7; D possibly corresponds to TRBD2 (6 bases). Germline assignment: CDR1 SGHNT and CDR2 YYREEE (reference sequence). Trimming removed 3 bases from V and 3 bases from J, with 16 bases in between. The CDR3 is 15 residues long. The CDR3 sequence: CASSSEGRGFYEQYF. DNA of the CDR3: TGTGCCAGCAGCTCCGAGGGGCGGGGTTTCTACGAGCAGTACTTC.

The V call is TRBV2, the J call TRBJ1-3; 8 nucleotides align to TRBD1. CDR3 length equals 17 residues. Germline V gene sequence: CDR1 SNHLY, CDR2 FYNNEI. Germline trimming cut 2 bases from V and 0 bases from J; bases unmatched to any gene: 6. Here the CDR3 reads CASSEQGQAFSGNTIYF. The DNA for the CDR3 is TGTGCCAGCAGTGAACAGGGACAGGCCTTCTCTGGAAACACCATATATTTT.